Shown below are 12 T cell receptor beta chains from a single sample sequenced in a study of Ad26.COV2.S vaccination and SARS-CoV-2 variants. Stated treatment: 15 to 20 received Ad26.COV2.S at low or high dose, single or two shots; roughly 5 received placebo; per-sample allocation not given. On day 63 after the first injection, vaccine and placebo recipients gave samples. Clones were sequenced by immunoSEQ multiplex PCR, and TCRdb holds only the in-frame ones, with some missing. The sample shows around 400,000 clones, 83% of them seen only once. Sequences were derived from peripheral blood, sampled in a trial of Ad26.COV2.S vaccine versus placebo. The receptors derive from a person between 18 and 60 years old who received the Ad26.COV2.S COVID-19 vaccine or a placebo.

The table lists this clone with a few counts. The J gene is TRBJ1-2, the V gene TRBV7-9, with TRBD1 as a possible D gene (5 bases). This CDR3 has 13 amino acids. V shed 4 bases and J shed 2 bases, with 8 bases lying between them. Germline loops: CDR1 SEHNR, CDR2 FQNEAQ (reference sequence). The CDR3 region is CASSSTENYGYTF. CDR3 coding DNA: TGTGCCAGCAGCTCGACAGAGAACTATGGCTACACCTTC.

The chain joins TRBV7-2 to TRBJ2-7; TRBD1 agrees at 8 bases. CDR1 SGHTA and CDR2 FQGNSA come from the germline V gene. V was pared by 0 bases and J by 4 bases, with 8 bases of the junction left unmatched. The CDR3 is 16 residues long. CDR3 DNA: TGTGCCAGCAGCTTAGCCGGGACAGGAGGTGTGTACGAGCAGTACTTC. This gives the protein CASSLAGTGGVYEQYF.

This clone was seen a single time. The genes are TRBV11-3 and TRBJ2-3; 13 nucleotides agree with TRBD2. CDR1 is SGHNT, CDR2 YENEEA, per germline. V shed 1 base and J 4 bases; nucleotides not matched to a gene: 2. This CDR3 contains 16 residues. The CDR3: CASSLAGLAGADTQYF. The CDR3 nucleotides are TGTGCCAGCAGCTTAGCAGGACTAGCGGGGGCAGATACGCAGTATTTT.

This rearrangement joins TRBV7-9 to TRBJ2-5, with 9 bases identical to TRBD2. V lost 2 bases, J lost 4 bases, and 14 bases stayed unmatched. The CDR3 totals 18 residues. Germline CDR1 is SEHNR and CDR2 is FQNEAQ (reference sequence). CDR3 DNA sequence: TGTGCCAGCAGCTTATCCCCTAGCGGGGCGGGGGTCGGAGAGACCCAGTACTTC. Encoded protein: CASSLSPSGAGVGETQYF.

The gene calls are TRBV5-1 and TRBJ2-6, with D unclear. Germline assignment: CDR1 SGHRS and CDR2 YFSETQ. CDR3 length: 15 amino acids. V was cut by 5 bases and J by 0 bases, with 9 bases left in between. The CDR3 DNA follows: TGCGCCAGCAGGCCAGCTCGCTCTGGGGCCAACGTCCTGACTTTC. Translation gives CASRPARSGANVLTF.

The chain combines TRBV28 with TRBJ1-2; D unclear. CDR1 is MDHEN and CDR2 is SYDVKM in the germline V gene. This CDR3 is 12 amino acids long. With 7 bases removed from V and 8 bases from J, the gap between germline ends came to 14 bases. As DNA, the CDR3 is TGTGCCAGCACAAGGTCACGAGGCGGCTACACCTTC. Its protein product is CASTRSRGGYTF.

The chain couples TRBV5-1 to TRBJ2-1, with D uncertain. V lost 4 bases and J 0 bases, leaving 17 bases between the germline ends. The CDR3 is 17 residues long. Germline loops: CDR1 SGHRS, CDR2 YFSETQ. The DNA of the CDR3 is TGCGCCAGCAGCCTACCATGGGTGGTAGGCTCCTACAATGAGCAGTTCTTC. This sequence encodes CASSLPWVVGSYNEQFF.

This chain joins TRBV18 and TRBJ1-5; no firm D call. Germline CDR1 reads KGHSH; CDR2 reads LQKENI. Between the trimmed V and J ends, which lost 2 bases and 5 bases, there was a span of 10 bases. The CDR3 is made up of 14 amino acids. The CDR3: CASSPAFGDQPQHF. The CDR3 bases are TGTGCCAGCTCACCAGCTTTCGGGGATCAGCCCCAGCATTTT.

The gene calls are TRBV7-3 and TRBJ1-5; a weak D match, TRBD1 (5 bases). Germline CDR1 and CDR2: SGHTA and FQGTGA. Trimming shortened V by 8 bases and J by 5 bases, and 16 bases separated the two germline ends. The CDR3 length is 14 residues. The CDR3 is CASPMLGVDQPQHF. The CDR3 DNA follows: TGTGCCAGCCCCATGCTGGGGGTCGATCAGCCCCAGCATTTT. The variable domain in full, completed from reference TRBV7-3 and TRBJ1-5, reads GAGVSQTPSNKVTEKGKYVELRCDPISGHTALYWYRQSLGQGPEFLIYFQGTGAADDSGLPNDRFFAVRPEGSVSTLKIQRTERGDSAVYLCASPMLGVDQPQHFGDGTRLSIL.

About this clone: This may be a read error, as it is one base from a much larger clone. J is TRBJ1-1 and V is TRBV12-3 or TRBV12-4; D uncertain. The CDR3 has 12 residues. Trimming stripped 5 bases from V and 0 bases from J, with 4 bases between. The CDR3 reads CASSRMNTEAFF. CDR3 DNA sequence: TGTGCCAGCAGTCGGATGAACACTGAAGCTTTCTTT.

DNA for the CDR3: TGTGCCAGCAGCACACTCAGATACCTCGGGACAGGTGTCTACGAGCAGTACTTC. This gives the protein CASSTLRYLGTGVYEQYF. V is TRBV28 and J is TRBJ2-7, with 8 bases that match TRBD1. J was trimmed by 3 bases and V by 6 bases; bases with no gene match: 19. The CDR3 has 18 amino acids. CDR1 is MDHEN and CDR2 is SYDVKM in the germline V gene.

This sequence joins TRBV19 and TRBJ1-1; D might be TRBD1 (6 bases). The CDR3 extends over 15 amino acids. Trimming took off 3 bases at V and 5 bases at J, with 16 bases between the two ends. CDR1 LNHDA and CDR2 SQIVND come from the germline V gene (reference sequence). The CDR3 sequence is CASSIPGGAGTEAFF. The CDR3 nucleotides read TGTGCCAGTAGTATCCCGGGGGGCGCGGGGACTGAAGCTTTCTTT.